Listed below are T cell receptor beta chains from one sample, sequenced in a study of blood T cell repertoires in COVID-19. This table comes from immunoSEQ multiplex PCR, and its TCRdb copy is limited to in-frame clones, with some not included. The profile shows hundreds of thousands of clones, around 87% of them singletons. The sequenced material came from PBMCs or T cells enriched from blood (not recorded which). These receptor sequences come from a woman aged 18-29 years with acute COVID-19. Both conserved end residues are part of each CDR3. The order of the fields is D gene, J gene, V gene, clone size, CDR3 DNA, CDR3 protein. D genes are given only for firm matches. Clone size, where shown, is once, few, many, or a class for clones that have expanded.

D gene: TRBD2
J gene: TRBJ2-5
V gene: TRBV28
clone size: NA
CDR3 DNA: TGTGCCAGCAGTTTAATCACAGCGGGGGAGACCCAGTACTTC
CDR3 protein: CASSLITAGETQYF

D gene: TRBD1
J gene: TRBJ1-6
V gene: TRBV19
clone size: NA
CDR3 DNA: TGTGCCAGTAGTAGGGACAGGGAGAATAATTCACCCCTCCACTTT
CDR3 protein: CASSRDRENNSPLHF

D gene: NA
J gene: TRBJ2-3
V gene: TRBV4-3
clone size: once
CDR3 DNA: TGCGCCAGCAGCCGACTAAGCCCCCCTAGCACAGATACGCAGTATTTT
CDR3 protein: CASSRLSPPSTDTQYF

D gene: TRBD2
J gene: TRBJ2-1
V gene: TRBV5-1
clone size: NA
CDR3 DNA: TGCGCCAGCAGCTTGGGGGTCCTAGCGGGAGTACATGAGCAGTTCTTC
CDR3 protein: CASSLGVLAGVHEQFF

D gene: TRBD1
J gene: TRBJ1-5
V gene: TRBV19
clone size: NA
CDR3 DNA: TGTGCCAGCAGAGGCCCCGGGACAGGCCAAAATCAGCCCCAGCATTTT
CDR3 protein: CASRGPGTGQNQPQHF

D gene: NA
J gene: TRBJ1-4
V gene: TRBV14
clone size: NA
CDR3 DNA: TGTGCCAGCAGCCCACTTACAGGGTCCACTAATGAAAAACTGTTTTTT
CDR3 protein: CASSPLTGSTNEKLFF

D gene: NA
J gene: TRBJ2-2
V gene: TRBV7-6
clone size: NA
CDR3 DNA: TGTGCCAGCAGTGGCTTCGCAAACACCGGGGAGCTGTTTTTT
CDR3 protein: CASSGFANTGELFF

D gene: TRBD1
J gene: TRBJ2-1
V gene: TRBV28
clone size: once
CDR3 DNA: TGTGCCAGCAGTTTAATGGGACAGGGGGCATCCTACAATGAGCAGTTCTTC
CDR3 protein: CASSLMGQGASYNEQFF

D gene: TRBD1
J gene: TRBJ1-1
V gene: TRBV27
clone size: NA
CDR3 DNA: TGTGCCAGCAGTTCGGGACAGCTGAACACTGAAGCTTTCTTT
CDR3 protein: CASSSGQLNTEAFF

D gene: NA
J gene: TRBJ1-3
V gene: TRBV5-4
clone size: NA
CDR3 DNA: TGTGCCAGCAGCTTGAAAGGGGGCTCTGGAAACACCATATATTTT
CDR3 protein: CASSLKGGSGNTIYF

D gene: NA
J gene: TRBJ1-2
V gene: TRBV27
clone size: NA
CDR3 DNA: TGTGCCAGCAGTTTATCAGGGGATTCCTATGGCTACACCTTC
CDR3 protein: CASSLSGDSYGYTF

D gene: TRBD1
J gene: TRBJ2-6
V gene: TRBV5-8
clone size: NA
CDR3 DNA: TGTGCCAGCAGCAACAGGGGCTCCGGGGCCAACGTCCTGACTTTC
CDR3 protein: CASSNRGSGANVLTF

D gene: TRBD2
J gene: TRBJ2-3
V gene: TRBV28
clone size: NA
CDR3 DNA: TGTGCCAGCAGCTCCCCTAATTTGGGCGGGAGGGTCACAGATACGCAGTATTTT
CDR3 protein: CASSSPNLGGRVTDTQYF

D gene: NA
J gene: TRBJ2-3
V gene: TRBV20-1
clone size: NA
CDR3 DNA: TGCAGTGGCTACTACACAGATACGCAGTATTTT
CDR3 protein: CSGYYTDTQYF

D gene: NA
J gene: TRBJ1-5
V gene: TRBV4-3
clone size: NA
CDR3 DNA: TGCGCCAGCAGCCAAGATGCGACTCGCAATCAGCCCCAGCATTTT
CDR3 protein: CASSQDATRNQPQHF

D gene: NA
J gene: TRBJ1-4
V gene: TRBV21-1
clone size: NA
CDR3 DNA: TGTGCCAGCACCCCAGGGGGCAATGAAAAACTGTTTTTT
CDR3 protein: CASTPGGNEKLFF

D gene: NA
J gene: TRBJ2-7
V gene: TRBV15
clone size: NA
CDR3 DNA: TGTGCCACCAGCACCCGACGGGGTGAGCAGTACTTC
CDR3 protein: CATSTRRGEQYF

D gene: TRBD2
J gene: TRBJ2-1
V gene: TRBV5-1
clone size: NA
CDR3 DNA: TGCGCCAGCAGCTTGGGGACTAGCCCTTACAATGAGCAGTTCTTC
CDR3 protein: CASSLGTSPYNEQFF

D gene: NA
J gene: TRBJ1-1
V gene: TRBV7-2
clone size: NA
CDR3 DNA: TGTGCCAGCAGCTTAGGGGGGGACACTGAAGCTTTCTTT
CDR3 protein: CASSLGGDTEAFF

D gene: NA
J gene: TRBJ2-2
V gene: TRBV21-1
clone size: NA
CDR3 DNA: TGTGCCAGCAGCAAAGGGGGCAGGAACACCGGGGAGCTGTTTTTT
CDR3 protein: CASSKGGRNTGELFF

D gene: TRBD2
J gene: TRBJ2-3
V gene: TRBV2
clone size: NA
CDR3 DNA: TGTGCCAGCAGAAATGCGGGAGCGAAAGATACGCAGTATTTT
CDR3 protein: CASRNAGAKDTQYF

D gene: NA
J gene: TRBJ1-5
V gene: TRBV30
clone size: NA
CDR3 DNA: TGTGCCTGGAGTACAGGGAGCAATCAGCCCCAGCATTTT
CDR3 protein: CAWSTGSNQPQHF

D gene: TRBD1
J gene: TRBJ1-2
V gene: TRBV6-2/TRBV6-3
clone size: NA
CDR3 DNA: TGTGCCAGCAGTTCCCCCCCCACAGGGGCGGTCTATGGCTACACCTTC
CDR3 protein: CASSSPPTGAVYGYTF

D gene: NA
J gene: TRBJ2-7
V gene: TRBV4-2
clone size: NA
CDR3 DNA: TGTGCCAGCAGCCCCCGGAGCGGAGCTTACGAGCAGTACTTC
CDR3 protein: CASSPRSGAYEQYF

D gene: TRBD1
J gene: TRBJ2-7
V gene: TRBV18
clone size: once
CDR3 DNA: TGTGCCAGCTCACTCGACAGGGGGCGCGGTTACGAGCAGTACTTC
CDR3 protein: CASSLDRGRGYEQYF

D gene: NA
J gene: TRBJ1-3
V gene: TRBV6-2/TRBV6-3
clone size: NA
CDR3 DNA: TGTGCCAGCAGTTACGGATTCCAGGGTTCTGGAAACACCATATATTTT
CDR3 protein: CASSYGFQGSGNTIYF

D gene: TRBD1
J gene: TRBJ2-7
V gene: TRBV7-8
clone size: NA
CDR3 DNA: TGTGCCAGCAGCTTAGGACAGGGCCTACCCTACGAGCAGTACTTC
CDR3 protein: CASSLGQGLPYEQYF

D gene: TRBD1
J gene: TRBJ2-1
V gene: TRBV2
clone size: NA
CDR3 DNA: TGTGCCAGCAGACGGGGCCCTAGGGGGCTCGATGAGCAGTTCTTC
CDR3 protein: CASRRGPRGLDEQFF

D gene: TRBD1
J gene: TRBJ1-4
V gene: TRBV4-2
clone size: NA
CDR3 DNA: TGTGCCAGCAGCCAAACACAGGGGGCAGGAGAAAAACTGTTTTTT
CDR3 protein: CASSQTQGAGEKLFF

D gene: NA
J gene: TRBJ1-3
V gene: TRBV7-8
clone size: NA
CDR3 DNA: TGTGCCAGCAGCCCCCAGAGGATTCGGAACTCTGGAAACACCATATATTTT
CDR3 protein: CASSPQRIRNSGNTIYF

D gene: TRBD1
J gene: TRBJ2-4
V gene: TRBV27
clone size: NA
CDR3 DNA: TGTGCCAGCAGACAAAGACAGGGTACGAGAGTTGAAAACATTCAGTACTTC
CDR3 protein: CASRQRQGTRVENIQYF

D gene: TRBD1
J gene: TRBJ1-6
V gene: TRBV5-4
clone size: NA
CDR3 DNA: TGTGCCAGCAGCTTGGGGGACAGGGATAATTCACCCCTCCACTTT
CDR3 protein: CASSLGDRDNSPLHF

D gene: NA
J gene: TRBJ2-7
V gene: TRBV19
clone size: few
CDR3 DNA: TGTGCCAGTAAATCGCCGAGCTCCTACGAGCAGTACTTC
CDR3 protein: CASKSPSSYEQYF

D gene: NA
J gene: TRBJ1-6
V gene: TRBV14
clone size: NA
CDR3 DNA: TGTGCCAGCAGCCAAGAAAGGGGATATAATTCACCCCTCCACTTT
CDR3 protein: CASSQERGYNSPLHF

D gene: NA
J gene: TRBJ2-7
V gene: TRBV6-5
clone size: NA
CDR3 DNA: TGTGCCAGCACCTTAGGGGGGGGGTACGAGCAGTACTTC
CDR3 protein: CASTLGGGYEQYF

D gene: TRBD1
J gene: TRBJ1-2
V gene: TRBV28
clone size: NA
CDR3 DNA: TGTGCCAGCAGTCGGGACAGGACTAACTATGGCTACACCTTC
CDR3 protein: CASSRDRTNYGYTF

D gene: TRBD2
J gene: TRBJ2-3
V gene: TRBV9
clone size: NA
CDR3 DNA: TGTGCCAGCAGCGTCCAAGTAGCCGGGGGGGGCACAGATACGCAGTATTTT
CDR3 protein: CASSVQVAGGGTDTQYF

D gene: TRBD1
J gene: TRBJ2-5
V gene: TRBV29-1
clone size: NA
CDR3 DNA: TGCAGCGTTGAAGGGACAGGGCGGAAGACCCAGTACTTC
CDR3 protein: CSVEGTGRKTQYF

D gene: NA
J gene: TRBJ1-2
V gene: TRBV14
clone size: NA
CDR3 DNA: TGTGCCAGCAGCCAAACAGGGCTTCTTGTCTATGGCTACACCTTC
CDR3 protein: CASSQTGLLVYGYTF

D gene: TRBD1
J gene: TRBJ2-3
V gene: TRBV6-1
clone size: NA
CDR3 DNA: TGTGCCAGCAGTGAAGGTATACAGGGGGAGAATACGCAGTATTTT
CDR3 protein: CASSEGIQGENTQYF

D gene: NA
J gene: TRBJ2-3
V gene: TRBV7-3
clone size: NA
CDR3 DNA: TGTGCCAGCAGCTCCGCCCCAGGACTCAGCACAGATACGCAGTATTTT
CDR3 protein: CASSSAPGLSTDTQYF

D gene: NA
J gene: TRBJ2-5
V gene: TRBV7-2
clone size: NA
CDR3 DNA: TGTGCCAGCTCCCTAGCGCCCCAAGAGACCCAGTACTTC
CDR3 protein: CASSLAPQETQYF

D gene: NA
J gene: TRBJ2-6
V gene: TRBV4-2
clone size: NA
CDR3 DNA: TGTGCCAGCAGCCAAGTAGACAAATTAGGGGCTTCTGGGGCCAACGTCCTGACTTTC
CDR3 protein: CASSQVDKLGASGANVLTF

D gene: TRBD1
J gene: TRBJ1-1
V gene: TRBV18
clone size: NA
CDR3 DNA: TGTGCCAGCAAGACAGGGGGCACTGAAGCTTTCTTT
CDR3 protein: CASKTGGTEAFF

D gene: NA
J gene: TRBJ1-2
V gene: TRBV28
clone size: NA
CDR3 DNA: TGTGCCAGCAGTTCCTGGCGGGGGGGCTATGGCTACACCTTC
CDR3 protein: CASSSWRGGYGYTF

D gene: TRBD2
J gene: TRBJ2-7
V gene: TRBV2
clone size: NA
CDR3 DNA: TGTGCCAGCAGAGACCCGGGACAAAGCGGGGGCTACGAGCAGTACTTC
CDR3 protein: CASRDPGQSGGYEQYF

D gene: TRBD1
J gene: TRBJ2-2
V gene: TRBV7-2
clone size: few
CDR3 DNA: TGTGCCAGCAGCTACTTTCTAGGGGGCGGAAACACCGGGGAGCTGTTTTTT
CDR3 protein: CASSYFLGGGNTGELFF

D gene: NA
J gene: TRBJ2-2
V gene: TRBV3-1/TRBV3-2
clone size: NA
CDR3 DNA: TGTGCCAGCAGCCAAGATCGGGGTAATCTCAACACCGGGGAGCTGTTTTTT
CDR3 protein: CASSQDRGNLNTGELFF

D gene: NA
J gene: TRBJ1-5
V gene: TRBV15
clone size: NA
CDR3 DNA: TGTGCCACCAGCAGTTACAGGGTCGGGCAGCCCCAGCATTTT
CDR3 protein: CATSSYRVGQPQHF

D gene: NA
J gene: TRBJ1-2
V gene: TRBV5-4
clone size: NA
CDR3 DNA: TGTGCCAGCAGCTTGGCCGGGGGGGTTAAGTATGGCTACACCTTC
CDR3 protein: CASSLAGGVKYGYTF